The T cell receptor (beta chain) under discussion was sequenced for a study of regulatory T cells in long-lasting Graves disease. Time point defined: newly diagnosed GD, antithyroid drugs for less than 3 months. The TCR library was prepared using RNA isolated from PBMCs. V lost 2 bases to trimming and J lost 7 bases, with 15 bases between them. The germline CDR1 and CDR2 sequences are SGHRS and YFSETQ. The CDR3 contains 15 residues. Sequencing libraries for TCR beta were prepared with iRepertoire HTBI primers and Arm-PCR of CDR3 regions. One entry per CDR3 protein results from TCRdb running MiXCR on the multiplex PCR reads. The sample consists of about 540,000 distinct CDR3 sequences, approximately 13% of them appearing once. This clonotype has just a few counts. The same sample was also studied in work on T cells in Graves' hyperthyroidism and ophthalmopathy. That report notes: A median about 6.2 months before onset, the model predicted ophthalmopathy.

This clonotype was obtained from a man younger than 45 with Graves disease. The source material was peripheral blood mononuclear cells (PBMCs), sampled at new diagnosis, from a patient treated with antithyroid drugs. The chain joins TRBV5-1 to TRBJ1-4; unclear D gene. The CDR3: CASSFSAGRAEKLFF. For the CDR3, the DNA is TGCGCCAGCAGCTTTTCAGCTGGGAGGGCTGAAAAACTGTTTTTT.